Below are 24 T cell receptor beta chains sequenced from a single sample in a study of blood T cell repertoires in COVID-19 (dated by TCRdb to about 2020). Library preparation was by the immunoSEQ multiplex PCR assay. TCRdb carries this immuneACCESS record with in-frame sequences only. Its versions omit some clonotypes, under half of them owing to an unresolved V gene in the studies checked, with the rest unexplained. Recorded for this sample are approximately 140,000 clones; just over 85% of them occurred a single time. 2.5% to 4% of the sample is held by the ten biggest clonotypes. The specimen sequenced was peripheral blood. These TCRs come from a man between 65 and 85 years old with acute or convalescent COVID-19.

The rearrangement links TRBV11-2 to TRBJ2-7; D not certain. CDR1 and CDR2 from the germline V gene are SGHAT and FQNNGV. This CDR3 contains 12 residues. Trimming removed 7 bases from V and 0 bases from J, with 7 bases in between. The CDR3 bases are TGTGCCAGCACCGCGAGCTCCTACGAGCAGTACTTC. It yields the protein CASTASSYEQYF.

Worth noting for this clone: Additional DNA sequences in this sample encode the identical CDR3. V is TRBV5-4 and J is TRBJ2-1, with D tentatively TRBD1 (5 bases). The CDR3 sequence is 13 residues long. Deletions cut 5 bases from V and 4 bases from J, with 10 bases between. Germline V gene lookup returns CDR1 SGHNT and CDR2 YYREEE (reference sequence). CDR3 DNA sequence: TGTGCCAGCAGTTTTGACAGTTACAATGAGCAGTTCTTC. This codes for CASSFDSYNEQFF.

The chain links TRBV24-1 to TRBJ2-1, with D maybe TRBD1 (6 bases). Germline CDR1 reads KGHDR; CDR2 reads SFDVKD. V was cut by 2 bases and J by 2 bases, with 9 bases left in between. CDR3 length equals 15 residues. The CDR3 coding sequence is TGTGCCACCAGTGATTCACGGACAGCCTACAATGAGCAGTTCTTC. Its protein product is CATSDSRTAYNEQFF.

The gene calls are TRBV7-8 and TRBJ2-6; D gene uncertain. Per germline, CDR1 SGHVS and CDR2 FQNEAQ. V was pared by 2 bases and J by 0 bases, with 5 bases between. The CDR3 consists of 15 residues. The chain's CDR3 is CASSLFGSGANVLTF. The CDR3 coding sequence is TGTGCCAGCAGCTTATTCGGCTCTGGGGCCAACGTCCTGACTTTC.

V and J are TRBV24-1 and TRBJ1-5, with a tentative D call TRBD1 (6 bases). V was pared by 1 base and J by 4 bases, with 7 bases between. The CDR3 is 14 amino acids. Looked up from germline, CDR1 is KGHDR and CDR2 is SFDVKD. This CDR3 reads CATSDFRGNQPQHF. Written as DNA, the CDR3 is TGTGCCACCAGTGATTTTAGGGGGAATCAGCCCCAGCATTTT.

This chain's CDR3 is CASSSRDRGRVGEKLFF. CDR3 coding DNA: TGTGCCAGCAGCTCCCGGGACAGGGGGCGCGTTGGTGAAAAACTGTTTTTT. This chain links TRBV7-3 with TRBJ1-4; 12 bases align to TRBD1. Germline V gene data show CDR1 as SGHTA and CDR2 as FQGTGA. The CDR3 is 17 amino acids. V gave up 4 bases and J gave up 7 bases; unmatched junction bases: 10.

The chain joins TRBV5-8 to TRBJ1-4; the D is unclear. CDR3 length equals 16 residues. Germline V lookup: CDR1 SGHTS, CDR2 YDEGEE. Trimming removed 0 bases at V and 5 bases at J, with 14 bases between. The CDR3 nucleotides read TGTGCCAGCAGCTTGGGCCAAACAAGTTCCAATGAAAAACTGTTTTTT. Its protein product is CASSLGQTSSNEKLFF. Supplemented by reference TRBV5-8 and TRBJ1-4, the full variable domain reads EAGVTQSPTHLIKTRGQQATLRCSPISGHTSVYWYQQALGLGLQFLLWYDEGEERNRGNFPPRFSGRQFPNYSSELNVNALELEDSALYLCASSLGQTSSNEKLFFGSGTQLSVL.

The chain uses TRBV6-5 and TRBJ2-1; 13 bases are a match to TRBD2. The ends lost 7 bases at V and 8 bases at J; junction bases unmatched: 5. The CDR3 length is 14 residues. The germline CDR1 and CDR2 sequences are MNHEY and SVGAGI. As DNA, the CDR3 is TGTGCCAGCAATGGACTAGCGGGAGTGCATGAGCAGTTCTTC. Translation gives CASNGLAGVHEQFF.

The V call is TRBV2, the J call TRBJ2-1; TRBD2 agrees at 9 bases. Unmatched junction bases numbered 8, after V lost 7 bases and J lost 4 bases. Germline V gene lookup returns CDR1 SNHLY and CDR2 FYNNEI. The CDR3 consists of 15 residues. The CDR3 loop is CASTPAGGGYNEQFF. Written as DNA, the CDR3 is TGTGCCAGCACCCCAGCGGGAGGAGGGTACAATGAGCAGTTCTTC. The entire variable domain, with the rest obtained from reference TRBV2 and TRBJ2-1, is as follows: EPEVTQTPSHQVTQMGQEVILRCVPISNHLYFYWYRQILGQKVEFLVSFYNNEISEKSEIFDDQFSVERPDGSNFTLKIRSTKLEDSAMYFCASTPAGGGYNEQFFGPGTRLTVL.

The V and J genes are TRBV9 and TRBJ2-3, with 7 bases matching TRBD2. Germline CDR1 SGDLS, CDR2 YYNGEE. This CDR3 spans 14 amino acids. Unmatched junction bases numbered 5, after V lost 2 bases and J lost 5 bases. Here the CDR3 DNA reads TGTGCCAGCAGCGTGGCGGGGGTGGTAGATACGCAGTATTTT. It translates to CASSVAGVVDTQYF.

The rearrangement uses TRBV6-2 or TRBV6-3 and TRBJ2-4; TRBD2 matches 9 bases. The CDR3 extends over 17 amino acids. CDR1 and CDR2 from the germline V gene are MNHEY and SVGEGT. Unmatched junction bases numbered 9, after V lost 1 base and J lost 5 bases. In nucleotides, the CDR3 is TGTGCCAGCAGTTACTTCGGACTAGCGAGCGGGGAAAACATTCAGTACTTC. Protein sequence: CASSYFGLASGENIQYF.

This clone was detected a few times. The chain uses TRBV19 and TRBJ2-7; 14 bases map to TRBD2. The V gene end was trimmed by 3 bases and the J gene end by 5 bases; junction bases not matched to a gene: 6. The CDR3 is 16 amino acids. CDR1 LNHDA and CDR2 SQIVND come from the germline V gene (reference sequence). The CDR3 coding sequence is TGTGCCAGTAGTATGACTAGCGGGAGGGAGGATAACGAGCAGTACTTC. Translating gives CASSMTSGREDNEQYF.

This clone was picked up one time. This chain links TRBV18 with TRBJ2-5; D is uncertain. Germline CDR1 reads KGHSH; CDR2 reads LQKENI. The CDR3 runs to 12 residues. V lost 6 bases to trimming and J lost 0 bases, with 5 bases between them. Here the CDR3 DNA reads TGTGCCAGCTCGCGAAACCAAGAGACCCAGTACTTC. This sequence encodes CASSRNQETQYF.

This sequence joins TRBV7-9 and TRBJ2-1; 8 nucleotides agree with TRBD2. Germline V gives CDR1 SEHNR, CDR2 FQNEAQ (reference sequence). CDR3 length equals 14 residues. V shed 5 bases and J 6 bases; nucleotides not matched to a gene: 6. The CDR3 DNA sequence: TGTGCCAGCAGCGTCCGACTAGCGAGCAATGAGCAGTTCTTC. As protein: CASSVRLASNEQFF.

The chain uses TRBV6-5 and TRBJ1-2; 10 bases fit TRBD1. Trimming took 0 bases from V and 7 from J; bases not matched to a gene: 5. CDR1 and CDR2 (germline): MNHEY, SVGAGI. The CDR3 has 15 residues. The CDR3 nucleotides are TGTGCCAGCAGTTACTCGAGGGACAGGGGTCCTGGCTACACCTTC. It yields the protein CASSYSRDRGPGYTF.

This chain connects TRBV11-3 to TRBJ1-1, with D possibly matching TRBD1 (6 bases). V lost 4 bases and J lost 8, with 14 bases in between. Germline values: CDR1 SGHNT, CDR2 YENEEA. This CDR3 is 13 amino acids long. The CDR3 DNA follows: TGTGCCAGCAGCTGGACAGCTTCTGGGGAAGCTTTCTTT. This encodes CASSWTASGEAFF. The complete variable domain, with remaining parts taken from reference TRBV11-3 and TRBJ1-1, reads EAGVVQSPRYKIIEKKQPVAFWCNPISGHNTLYWYLQNLGQGPELLIRYENEEAVDDSQLPKDRFSAERLKGVDSTLKIQPAELGDSAVYLCASSWTASGEAFFGQGTRLTVV.

The rearrangement links TRBV5-5 to TRBJ2-1, with 10 bases identical to TRBD2. This CDR3 spans 15 amino acids. Germline V gene sequence: CDR1 SGHKS, CDR2 YYEKEE (reference sequence). After removal of 2 bases from V and 4 bases from J, the junction contained 3 bases not matched to a gene. The CDR3 sequence: CASSLGLAVYNEQFF. The CDR3 DNA sequence: TGTGCCAGCAGCTTAGGACTAGCGGTGTACAATGAGCAGTTCTTC. Looking up the rest from reference TRBV5-5 and TRBJ2-1 gives the full variable domain: DAGVTQSPTHLIKTRGQQVTLRCSPISGHKSVSWYQQVLGQGPQFIFQYYEKEERGRGNFPDRFSARQFPNYSSELNVNALLLGDSALYLCASSLGLAVYNEQFFGPGTRLTVL.

The genes are TRBV24-1 and TRBJ1-2, with 7 nucleotides matching TRBD1. V was pared by 3 bases and J by 2 bases, with 8 bases of the junction left unmatched. Germline assignment: CDR1 KGHDR and CDR2 SFDVKD. This CDR3 has 16 residues. As DNA, the CDR3 is TGTGCCACCAGTGATACCTCAACAGGGGCGAACTATGGCTACACCTTC. Encoded protein: CATSDTSTGANYGYTF.

The V call is TRBV6-1, the J call TRBJ2-2, with 8 nucleotides matching TRBD2. CDR1 MNHNS and CDR2 SASEGT come from the germline V gene. The CDR3 consists of 15 residues. The V gene end was trimmed by 1 base and the J gene end by 7 bases; junction bases not matched to a gene: 5. The CDR3 nucleotides are TGTGCCAGCAGTGAAGGTGTAGCGGGACTCGGGGAGCTGTTTTTT. Translating it yields CASSEGVAGLGELFF.

This clone was counted only a few times. The gene calls are TRBV12-5 and TRBJ2-5; 10 positions match TRBD2. CDR1 and CDR2 (germline): LGHNT, FRNRAP. The CDR3 is 15 amino acids. V was clipped by 1 base and J by 5 bases; unmatched bases: 4. The CDR3 loop reads CASGLAASGSETQYF. DNA for the CDR3: TGTGCTAGTGGTTTGGCGGCTAGCGGGAGTGAGACCCAGTACTTC.

This CDR3 is CASMGREGGTEAFF. Here the CDR3 DNA reads TGTGCCAGTATGGGACGGGAGGGCGGCACTGAAGCTTTCTTT. The chain links TRBV19 to TRBJ1-1; D might be TRBD1 (5 bases). Looked up from germline, CDR1 is LNHDA and CDR2 is SQIVND (reference sequence). This CDR3 is built from 14 residues. The V gene lost 7 bases and the J gene lost 4 bases, with 16 bases spanning the gap.

The chain carries TRBV7-2 and TRBJ1-6; TRBD1 agrees at 7 bases. Germline trimming cut 5 bases from V and 7 bases from J; bases unmatched to any gene: 11. CDR1 and CDR2 (germline): SGHTA, FQGNSA. This CDR3 contains 16 residues. CDR3 sequence (DNA): TGTGCCAGCAGCCCCCAGACAGGGCAAAAGAATTCACCCCTCCACTTT. It encodes CASSPQTGQKNSPLHF.

V gene TRBV19 combines with J gene TRBJ2-7, with TRBD1 matching 7 bases. V shed 3 bases, J shed 2 bases, and the junction held 4 bases outside the gene matches. The germline gives CDR1 LNHDA, CDR2 SQIVND (reference sequence). This CDR3 region has 14 residues. The chain's CDR3 is CASSIRQGPYEQYF. The CDR3 coding sequence is TGTGCCAGTAGTATTCGACAGGGCCCCTACGAGCAGTACTTC.

The chain links TRBV4-2 to TRBJ1-1, with a weak D call TRBD1 (6 bases). This CDR3 spans 16 amino acids. Germline loops: CDR1 LGHNA, CDR2 YNFKEQ. V lost 0 bases and J 5 bases, leaving 16 bases between the germline ends. The CDR3 here is CASSQDLRGAGTEAFF. The CDR3 DNA reads as TGTGCCAGCAGCCAAGATCTTCGGGGGGCCGGGACTGAAGCTTTCTTT.